The entry that follows covers one T cell receptor (beta chain) sequence. At one end, the junction sequence differs from germline, possibly due to a read error. Produced via immunoSEQ multiplex PCR; TCRdb's table is partial and in-frame only. The data show 40,000 to 55,000 clones, more than 75% seen once. The entry originates in a study of T cells in tumors after PD-1 blockade. Looking at the study overall: No patient had prior checkpoint blockade, systemic immunosuppression, or radiotherapy within 4 weeks.

Germline V gives CDR1 SEHNR, CDR2 FQNEAQ (reference sequence). The CDR3 consists of 16 residues. The chain is built from TRBV7-9 and TRBJ2-7; 11 bases are shared with TRBD2. The source of this sequence is a human donor with basal cell carcinoma. This material consisted of PBMCs, taken before anti-PD-1 treatment. The chain's CDR3 is CASSRQTSGGSHEQYF. As DNA, the CDR3 is TGTGCCAGCAGCAGACAAACTAGCGGGGGCTCCCACGAGCAGTACTTC.